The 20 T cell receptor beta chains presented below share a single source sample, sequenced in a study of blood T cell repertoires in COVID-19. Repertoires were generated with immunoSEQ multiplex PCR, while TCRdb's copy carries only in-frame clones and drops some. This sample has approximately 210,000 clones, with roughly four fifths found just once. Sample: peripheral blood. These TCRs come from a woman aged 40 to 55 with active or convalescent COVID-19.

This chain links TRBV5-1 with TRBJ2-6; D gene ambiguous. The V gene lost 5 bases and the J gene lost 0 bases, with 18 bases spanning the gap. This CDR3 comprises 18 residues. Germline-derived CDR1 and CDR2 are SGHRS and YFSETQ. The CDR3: CASRTTGGASSGANVLTF. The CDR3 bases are TGCGCCAGCAGAACGACCGGCGGTGCGAGCTCTGGGGCCAACGTCCTGACTTTC.

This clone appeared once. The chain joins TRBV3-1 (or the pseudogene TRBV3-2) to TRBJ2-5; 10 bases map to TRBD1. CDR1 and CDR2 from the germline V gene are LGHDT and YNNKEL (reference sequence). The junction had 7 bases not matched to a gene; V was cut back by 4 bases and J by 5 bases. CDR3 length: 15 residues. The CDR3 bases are TGTGCCAGCAGCCTTCCGGGACAGGGGCAGGAGACCCAGTACTTC. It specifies CASSLPGQGQETQYF.

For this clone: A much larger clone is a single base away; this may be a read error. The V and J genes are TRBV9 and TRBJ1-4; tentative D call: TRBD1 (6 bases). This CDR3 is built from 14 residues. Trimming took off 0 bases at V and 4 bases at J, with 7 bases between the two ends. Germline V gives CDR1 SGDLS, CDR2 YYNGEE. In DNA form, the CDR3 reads TGTGCCAGCAGCGTAGGACAGGATAATGAAAAACTGTTTTTT. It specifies CASSVGQDNEKLFF.

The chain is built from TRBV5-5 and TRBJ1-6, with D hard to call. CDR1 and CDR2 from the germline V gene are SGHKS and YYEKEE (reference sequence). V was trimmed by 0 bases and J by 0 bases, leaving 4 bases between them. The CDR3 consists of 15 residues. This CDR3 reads CASSLGSSYNSPLHF. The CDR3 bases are TGTGCCAGCAGCTTGGGGAGCTCCTATAATTCACCCCTCCACTTT.

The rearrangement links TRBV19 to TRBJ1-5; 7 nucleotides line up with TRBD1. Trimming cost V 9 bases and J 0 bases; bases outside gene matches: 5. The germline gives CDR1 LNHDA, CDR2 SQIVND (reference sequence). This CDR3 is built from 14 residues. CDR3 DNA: TGTGCCAGCCGGGACAGATATAGCAATCAGCCCCAGCATTTT. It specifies CASRDRYSNQPQHF.

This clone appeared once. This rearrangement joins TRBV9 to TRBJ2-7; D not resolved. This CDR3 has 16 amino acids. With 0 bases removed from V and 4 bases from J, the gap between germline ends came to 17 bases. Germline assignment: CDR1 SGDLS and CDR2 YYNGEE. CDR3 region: CASSVESSPLLYEQYF. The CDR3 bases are TGTGCCAGCAGCGTAGAGTCTTCCCCTCTCCTATACGAGCAGTACTTC.

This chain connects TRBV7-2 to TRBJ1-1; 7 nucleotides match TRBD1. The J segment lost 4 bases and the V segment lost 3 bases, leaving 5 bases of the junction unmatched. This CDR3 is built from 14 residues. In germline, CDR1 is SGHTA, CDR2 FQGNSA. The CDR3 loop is CASSLTGSFTEAFF. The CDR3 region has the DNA TGTGCCAGCAGCTTGACAGGGAGTTTCACTGAAGCTTTCTTT.

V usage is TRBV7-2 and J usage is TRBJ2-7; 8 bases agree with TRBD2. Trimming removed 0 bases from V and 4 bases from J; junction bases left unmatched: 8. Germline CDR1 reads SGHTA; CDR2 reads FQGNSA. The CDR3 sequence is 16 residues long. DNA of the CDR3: TGTGCCAGCAGCTTAGCGTCGGTAGCGGGGTTATACGAGCAGTACTTC. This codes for CASSLASVAGLYEQYF.

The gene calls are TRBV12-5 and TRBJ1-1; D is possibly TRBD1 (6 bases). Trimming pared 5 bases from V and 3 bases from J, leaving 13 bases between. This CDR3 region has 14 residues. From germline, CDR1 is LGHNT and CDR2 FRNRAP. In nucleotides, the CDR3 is TGTGCTAGTGGTGGTAGGGGGTCCGACACTGAAGCTTTCTTT. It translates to CASGGRGSDTEAFF. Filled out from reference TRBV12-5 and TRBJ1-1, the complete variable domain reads DARVTQTPRHKVTEMGQEVTMRCQPILGHNTVFWYRQTMMQGLELLAYFRNRAPLDDSGMPKDRFSAEMPDATLATLKIQPSEPRDSAVYFCASGGRGSDTEAFFGQGTRLTVV.

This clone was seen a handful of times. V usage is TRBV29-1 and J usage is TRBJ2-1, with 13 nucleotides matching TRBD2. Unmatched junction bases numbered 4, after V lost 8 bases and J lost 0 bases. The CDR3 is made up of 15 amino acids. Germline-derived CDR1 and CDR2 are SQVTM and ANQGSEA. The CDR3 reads CSSRTSGSSYNEQFF. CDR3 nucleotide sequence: TGCAGCTCCCGGACTAGCGGGAGCTCCTACAATGAGCAGTTCTTC.

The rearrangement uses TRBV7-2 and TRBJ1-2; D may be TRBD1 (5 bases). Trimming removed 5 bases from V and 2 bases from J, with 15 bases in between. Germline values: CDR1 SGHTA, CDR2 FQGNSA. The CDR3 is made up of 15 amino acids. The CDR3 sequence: CASSPQGHPNYGYTF. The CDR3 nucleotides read TGTGCCAGCAGCCCCCAGGGCCACCCAAACTATGGCTACACCTTC.

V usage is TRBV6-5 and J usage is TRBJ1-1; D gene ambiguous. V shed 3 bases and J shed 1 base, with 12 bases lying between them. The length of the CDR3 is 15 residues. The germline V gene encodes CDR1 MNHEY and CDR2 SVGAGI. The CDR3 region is CASSYYGGSNTEAFF. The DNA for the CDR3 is TGTGCCAGCAGTTATTACGGAGGGTCGAACACTGAAGCTTTCTTT.

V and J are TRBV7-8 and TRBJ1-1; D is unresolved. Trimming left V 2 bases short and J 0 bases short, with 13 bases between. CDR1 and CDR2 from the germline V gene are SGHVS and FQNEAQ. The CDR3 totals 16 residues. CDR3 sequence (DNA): TGTGCCAGCAGCTTATTGCCAAACACCCTGAACACTGAAGCTTTCTTT. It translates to CASSLLPNTLNTEAFF.

The CDR3 spells CASSGTTSGAYNEQFF. The CDR3 DNA reads TGTGCCAGCAGCGGAACGACTAGCGGTGCCTACAATGAGCAGTTCTTC. This chain connects TRBV7-3 to TRBJ2-1; 9 bases agree with TRBD2. The germline V gene encodes CDR1 SGHTA and CDR2 FQGTGA. This CDR3 comprises 16 residues. Trimming cost V 5 bases and J 2 bases; bases outside gene matches: 7. The full variable domain, rest sourced from reference TRBV7-3 and TRBJ2-1, is GAGVSQTPSNKVTEKGKYVELRCDPISGHTALYWYRQSLGQGPEFLIYFQGTGAADDSGLPNDRFFAVRPEGSVSTLKIQRTERGDSAVYLCASSGTTSGAYNEQFFGPGTRLTVL.

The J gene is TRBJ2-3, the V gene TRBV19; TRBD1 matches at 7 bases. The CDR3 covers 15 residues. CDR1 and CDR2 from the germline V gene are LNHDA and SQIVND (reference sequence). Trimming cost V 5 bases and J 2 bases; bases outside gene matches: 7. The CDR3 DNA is TGTGCCAGTAGTCCTCTGACAGGGTACACAGATACGCAGTATTTT. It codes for CASSPLTGYTDTQYF.

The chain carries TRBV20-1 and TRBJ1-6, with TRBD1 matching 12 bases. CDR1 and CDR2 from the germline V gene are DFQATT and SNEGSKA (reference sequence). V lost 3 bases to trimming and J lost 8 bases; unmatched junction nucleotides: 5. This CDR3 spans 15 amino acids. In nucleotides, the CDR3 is TGCAGTGCTAGTAAGGGACAGGGGGCTCATTCACCCCTCCACTTT. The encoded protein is CSASKGQGAHSPLHF.

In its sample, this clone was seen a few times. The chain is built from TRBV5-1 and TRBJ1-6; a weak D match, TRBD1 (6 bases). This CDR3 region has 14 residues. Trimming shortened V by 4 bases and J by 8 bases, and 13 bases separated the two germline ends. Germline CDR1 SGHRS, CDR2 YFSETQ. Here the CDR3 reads CASSPQGPDSPLHF. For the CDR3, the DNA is TGCGCCAGCAGCCCACAGGGTCCCGATTCACCCCTCCACTTT.

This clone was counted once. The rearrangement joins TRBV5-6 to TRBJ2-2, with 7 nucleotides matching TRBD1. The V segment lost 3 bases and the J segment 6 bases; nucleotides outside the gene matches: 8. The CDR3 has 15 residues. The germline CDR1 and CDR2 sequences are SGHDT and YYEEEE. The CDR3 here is CASSSADRAAGELFF. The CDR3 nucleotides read TGTGCCAGCAGCTCCGCCGACAGGGCGGCCGGGGAGCTGTTTTTT.

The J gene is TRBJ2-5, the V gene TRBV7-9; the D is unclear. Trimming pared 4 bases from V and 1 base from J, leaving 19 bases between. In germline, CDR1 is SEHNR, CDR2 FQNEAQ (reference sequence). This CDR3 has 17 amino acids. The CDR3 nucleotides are TGTGCCAGCAGCTCCAGAGGCAGCCCAGTGTTCCAAGAGACCCAGTACTTC. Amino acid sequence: CASSSRGSPVFQETQYF.

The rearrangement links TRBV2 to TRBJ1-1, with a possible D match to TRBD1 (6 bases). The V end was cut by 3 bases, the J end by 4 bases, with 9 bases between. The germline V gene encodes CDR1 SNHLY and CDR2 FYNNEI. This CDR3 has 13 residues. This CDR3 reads CASSDRGFTEAFF. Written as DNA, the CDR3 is TGTGCCAGCAGTGACAGGGGATTCACTGAAGCTTTCTTT.